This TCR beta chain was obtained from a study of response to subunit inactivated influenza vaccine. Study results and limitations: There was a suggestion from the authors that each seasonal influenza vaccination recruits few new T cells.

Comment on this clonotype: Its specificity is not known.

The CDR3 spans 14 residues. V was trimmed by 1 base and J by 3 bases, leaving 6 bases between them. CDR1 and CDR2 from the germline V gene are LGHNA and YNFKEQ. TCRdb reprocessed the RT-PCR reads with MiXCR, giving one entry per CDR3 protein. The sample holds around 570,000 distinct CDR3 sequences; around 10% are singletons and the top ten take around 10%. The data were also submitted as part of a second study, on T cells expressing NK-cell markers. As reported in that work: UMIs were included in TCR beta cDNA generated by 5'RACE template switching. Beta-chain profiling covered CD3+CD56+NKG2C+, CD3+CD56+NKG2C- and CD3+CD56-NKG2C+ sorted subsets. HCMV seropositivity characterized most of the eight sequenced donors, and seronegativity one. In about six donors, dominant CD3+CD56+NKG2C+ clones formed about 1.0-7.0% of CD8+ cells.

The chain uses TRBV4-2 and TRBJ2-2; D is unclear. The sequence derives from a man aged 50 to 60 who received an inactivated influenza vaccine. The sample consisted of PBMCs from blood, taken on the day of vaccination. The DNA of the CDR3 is TGTGCCAGCAGCCAAGCCTACGACACCGGGGAGCTGTTTTTT. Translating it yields CASSQAYDTGELFF.